This TCR beta chain came from a study of blood T cell repertoires in COVID-19. Per germline, CDR1 LGHDT and CDR2 YNNKEL (reference sequence). The CDR3 runs 12 residues. Trimming left V 0 bases short and J 5 bases short, with 4 bases between. Produced via immunoSEQ multiplex PCR; TCRdb's table is partial and in-frame only. The sample carries approximately 80,000 clones, less than 85% recorded once. This chain links TRBV3-1 (or the pseudogene TRBV3-2) with TRBJ1-1; no firm D call. This receptor was identified in a man aged 65 to 79 with active or convalescent COVID-19. The sequenced material came from peripheral blood. CDR3 protein: CASSQDQTEAFF. DNA of the CDR3: TGTGCCAGCAGCCAAGATCAAACTGAAGCTTTCTTT.